This is a list of T cell receptor beta chains from one sample in a study of blood T cells in healthy people across ages. TCRdb passed the 5' RACE reads through MiXCR, listing each CDR3 protein once. The sample yields 870,000 or so distinct CDR3 sequences, about 28% seen once. Sequenced: blood. These receptors were collected from a woman of 80 years or more in good health. Both conserved end residues are part of each CDR3. A D gene is named only where the DNA matches it firmly. Only some rows state a clone size, as once, few, many or a class for expanded clones.

>TRBV7-2|-|TRBJ2-3|-
TGTGCCAGCAGCTTAGACAGGGAAGGTACGCAGTATTTT
CASSLDREGTQYF
>TRBV12-3/TRBV12-4|-|TRBJ2-1|-
TGTGCCAGCAGTTTGGGGGCCCCCCTTGGGAATGAGCAGTTCTTC
CASSLGAPLGNEQFF
>TRBV7-2|many|TRBJ2-1|TRBD2
TGTGCCAGCAGCCTGCTAGCGGGGGGGCGGAATGAGCAGTTCTTC
CASSLLAGGRNEQFF
>TRBV7-8|many|TRBJ1-4|TRBD1
TGTGCCAGCAGCTCCCCGACAGGGGCGAATGAAAAACTGTTTTTT
CASSSPTGANEKLFF
>TRBV7-9|many|TRBJ1-2|-
TGTGCCAGCAGCTTAGTTTCCCATCCGTCAAACTATGGCTACACCTTC
CASSLVSHPSNYGYTF
>TRBV6-1|-|TRBJ2-7|-
TGTGCCATCAGGGCGGGGAACGAGCAGTACTTC
CAIRAGNEQYF
>TRBV6-2/TRBV6-3|-|TRBJ2-7|TRBD1
TGTGCCAGCAGACTAGGGGGCACAAGGTACGAGCAGTACTTC
CASRLGGTRYEQYF
>TRBV20-1|once|TRBJ2-5|TRBD1
TGCAGTGCAGTCCGGACAGGGGGCGGGGTGGTGTCGACCCAGTACTTC
CSAVRTGGGVVSTQYF
>TRBV20-1|many|TRBJ1-5|-
TGCAGTGCTAGGTACAGTGCCAATCAGCCCCAGCATTTT
CSARYSANQPQHF
>TRBV5-1|-|TRBJ1-1|-
TGCGCCAGCAGCTTGGGGGACACCTACACTGAAGCTTTCTTT
CASSLGDTYTEAFF
>TRBV12-3/TRBV12-4|many|TRBJ2-3|TRBD2
TGTGCCAGCAGTTTAGCGCGGCGGGGGGGCAGGACAGATACGCAGTATTTT
CASSLARRGGRTDTQYF
>TRBV7-9|many|TRBJ1-2|TRBD1
TGTGCCAGCAGCTTAGCAGGGGACAGGGGGCTTCGTGGCTACACCTTC
CASSLAGDRGLRGYTF
>TRBV6-2/TRBV6-3|many|TRBJ2-7|-
TGTGCCAGCAGTTACCCGGGGGCCGACTCCTACGAGCAGTACTTC
CASSYPGADSYEQYF
>TRBV20-1|-|TRBJ1-2|-
TGCAGTGCTCCCATGGGGGGAGGGTATGGCTACACCTTC
CSAPMGGGYGYTF
>TRBV6-2/TRBV6-3|few|TRBJ1-6|TRBD1
TGTGCCAGCAGGCGACTCCGACAGGGTGGGAATTCACCCCTCCACTTT
CASRRLRQGGNSPLHF
>TRBV27|-|TRBJ2-7|-
TGTGCCAGCAGGACAACCGGGACAACGGTGGCCTACGAGCAGTACTTC
CASRTTGTTVAYEQYF
>TRBV18|-|TRBJ1-1|-
TGTGCCAGCTCACCACCGGGGACGGCGAACACTGAAGCTTTCTTT
CASSPPGTANTEAFF
>TRBV5-1|many|TRBJ2-1|TRBD2
TGCGCCAGCAGCTTGGTTCTGGCGGGGGGGCGCAATGAGCAGTTCTTC
CASSLVLAGGRNEQFF
>TRBV5-1|-|TRBJ2-1|-
TGCGCCAGCAGCTTGGCTATCAATGAGCAGTTCTTC
CASSLAINEQFF
>TRBV7-2|many|TRBJ2-3|-
TGTGCCAGCAGCCCCGACGGGGGAACGCAGTATTTT
CASSPDGGTQYF
>TRBV7-2|many|TRBJ1-1|TRBD1
TGTGCCAGCAGCTTTGCGACAGGGGGAACTGAAGCTTTCTTT
CASSFATGGTEAFF
>TRBV21-1|many|TRBJ2-5|-
TGTGCCAGCAGCAAGGCTCCCGGACTAGCGGGGAGGGAAGAGACCCAGTACTTC
CASSKAPGLAGREETQYF
>TRBV6-5|few|TRBJ1-1|-
TGTGCCAGCAGTTACAGAGGGAGGACTGAAGCTTTCTTT
CASSYRGRTEAFF
>TRBV3-1|-|TRBJ1-6|-
TGTGCCAGCAGCCAAGTCCTACAAAAGTCACCCCTCCACTTT
CASSQVLQKSPLHF
>TRBV11-2|many|TRBJ1-2|-
TGTGCCAGCAGCTTAGGGCCAGGGCTCACTTATGGCTACACCTTC
CASSLGPGLTYGYTF
>TRBV7-6|many|TRBJ2-3|-
TGTGCCAGCAGCCGAACGACAAGCGCGGATACGCAGTATTTT
CASSRTTSADTQYF
>TRBV7-9|-|TRBJ2-7|-
TGTGCCAGCAGCTTAGGGGCAGCAGGGCCCCACTACGAGCAGTACTTC
CASSLGAAGPHYEQYF
>TRBV25-1|-|TRBJ1-2|TRBD1
TGTGCCAGCAGTGAAGGGCCGGACAGGGATGGCTACACCTTC
CASSEGPDRDGYTF
>TRBV6-2/TRBV6-3|-|TRBJ1-5|-
TGTGCCAACAGCTCGGGGCAGGGGATTAGGGGCAATCAGCCCCAGCATTTT
CANSSGQGIRGNQPQHF
>TRBV27|-|TRBJ1-1|-
TGTGCCAGCAGTAGCATCTTGACAGGTATGAACACTGAAGCTTTCTTT
CASSSILTGMNTEAFF
>TRBV4-3|-|TRBJ1-6|TRBD1
TGCGCCAGCAGCCAAGAAGTAAGACAGGGAGGTTCACCCCTCCACTTT
CASSQEVRQGGSPLHF
>TRBV28|few|TRBJ1-2|-
TGTGCCAGCAGACAAACGGGCCCCGGGCTGGCTAACTATGGCTACACCTTC
CASRQTGPGLANYGYTF
>TRBV19|few|TRBJ2-5|-
TGTGCCAGTAGTATACGGTCAGTCCAAGAGACCCAGTACTTC
CASSIRSVQETQYF
>TRBV27|few|TRBJ1-2|-
TGTGCCAGCAGTTTACGGGGGCGAGGATATGGCTACACCTTC
CASSLRGRGYGYTF
>TRBV24-1|many|TRBJ2-6|-
TGTGCCACCAGTGACACAGTAAGCTCTGGGGCCAACGTCCTGACTTTC
CATSDTVSSGANVLTF
>TRBV20-1|-|TRBJ1-5|-
TGCAGTGCTACCTGGCGGCGGGACATTGGCAATCAGCCCCAGCATTTT
CSATWRRDIGNQPQHF
>TRBV12-3/TRBV12-4|few|TRBJ1-2|-
TGTACCAGCAGTTCAGGGACGGAGTATGGCTACACCTTC
CTSSSGTEYGYTF
>TRBV2|many|TRBJ1-6|-
TGTGCCAGCAGTGCGGCCGGCGGGGGGAACTCACCCCTCCACTTT
CASSAAGGGNSPLHF
>TRBV6-5|many|TRBJ2-5|TRBD1
TGTGCCAGCAGCCTGACAGGGGGCGAAGAGACCCAGTACTTC
CASSLTGGEETQYF
>TRBV7-9|few|TRBJ2-1|-
TGTGCCAGCAGCTCGGACACCAACAATGAGCAGGTCTTC
CASSSDTNNEQVF
>TRBV27|-|TRBJ2-3|TRBD2
TGTGCCAGCTGGTACGCGGGGGGGCGAGATACGCAGTATTTT
CASWYAGGRDTQYF
>TRBV6-2/TRBV6-3|many|TRBJ1-2|-
TGTGCCAGCAGTTCCAACCTACGGGACCGATCCTACTATGGCTACACCTTC
CASSSNLRDRSYYGYTF
>TRBV5-1|-|TRBJ1-5|TRBD1
TGCGCCAGCAGCGCCGGGACAGGGGGTGGTCAGCCCCAGCATTTT
CASSAGTGGGQPQHF
>TRBV11-2|many|TRBJ2-6|TRBD1
TGTGCCAGCAGCCGGGGACAGGGTTCCTCTGGGGCCAACGTCCTGACTTTC
CASSRGQGSSGANVLTF
>TRBV7-6|many|TRBJ2-7|-
TGTGCCAGCAGCTTAGTCTCTATACGGAAAGGCGCCTCCTACGAGCAGTACTTC
CASSLVSIRKGASYEQYF
>TRBV27|-|TRBJ2-3|-
TGTGCCAGCAGTTTTCAATCGGCAAGACCCGCGGGAGATACGCAGTATTTT
CASSFQSARPAGDTQYF
>TRBV30|many|TRBJ2-7|TRBD1
TGTGCCTGGAGTTTGTCAGGGGGCGGGTACGAGCAGTACTTC
CAWSLSGGGYEQYF
>TRBV7-2|-|TRBJ2-7|TRBD1
TGTGCCAGCGGGCCTGGGACAGGGCCAAACGAGCAGTACTTC
CASGPGTGPNEQYF
>TRBV7-9|few|TRBJ1-6|TRBD1
TGTGCCGGGGGACAGACTTTTAATTCACCCCTCCACTTT
CAGGQTFNSPLHF
>TRBV28|-|TRBJ1-5|-
TGTGCCAGCAGTTCTCCCGGGCAGATTGATAGCAATCAGCCCCAGCATTTT
CASSSPGQIDSNQPQHF